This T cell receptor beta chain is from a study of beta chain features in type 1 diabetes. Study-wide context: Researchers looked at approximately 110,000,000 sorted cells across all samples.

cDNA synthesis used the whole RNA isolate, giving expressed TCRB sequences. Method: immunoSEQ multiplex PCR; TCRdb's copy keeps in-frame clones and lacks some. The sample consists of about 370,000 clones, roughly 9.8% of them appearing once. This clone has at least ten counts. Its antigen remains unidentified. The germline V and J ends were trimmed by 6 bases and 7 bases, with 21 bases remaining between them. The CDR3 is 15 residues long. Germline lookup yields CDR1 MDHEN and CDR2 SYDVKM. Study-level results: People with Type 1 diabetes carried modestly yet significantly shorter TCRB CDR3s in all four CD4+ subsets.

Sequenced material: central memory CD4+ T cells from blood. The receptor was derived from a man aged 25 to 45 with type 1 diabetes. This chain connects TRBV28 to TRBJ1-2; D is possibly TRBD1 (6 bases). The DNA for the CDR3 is TGTGCCAGCAGGCAGGGGATGGTTTTATCCCTTGGCTACACCTTC. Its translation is CASRQGMVLSLGYTF.